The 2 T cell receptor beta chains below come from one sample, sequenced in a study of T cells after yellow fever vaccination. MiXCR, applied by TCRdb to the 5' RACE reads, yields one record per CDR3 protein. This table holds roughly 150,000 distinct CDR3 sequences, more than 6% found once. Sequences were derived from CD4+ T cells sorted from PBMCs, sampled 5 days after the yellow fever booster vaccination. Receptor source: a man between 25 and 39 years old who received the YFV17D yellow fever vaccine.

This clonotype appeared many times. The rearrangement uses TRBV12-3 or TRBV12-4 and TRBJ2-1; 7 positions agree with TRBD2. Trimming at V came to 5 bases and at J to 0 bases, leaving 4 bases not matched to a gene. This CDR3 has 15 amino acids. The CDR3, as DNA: TGTGCCAGCAGTCCTTCTAGCGGCTCCTACAATGAGCAGTTCTTC. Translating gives CASSPSSGSYNEQFF.

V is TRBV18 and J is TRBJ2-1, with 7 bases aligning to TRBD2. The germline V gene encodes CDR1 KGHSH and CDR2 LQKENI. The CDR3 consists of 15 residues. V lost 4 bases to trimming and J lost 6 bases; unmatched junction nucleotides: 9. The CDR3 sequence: CASSRSGLVANEQFF. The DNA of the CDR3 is TGTGCCAGCTCACGATCTGGACTAGTTGCCAATGAGCAGTTCTTC.